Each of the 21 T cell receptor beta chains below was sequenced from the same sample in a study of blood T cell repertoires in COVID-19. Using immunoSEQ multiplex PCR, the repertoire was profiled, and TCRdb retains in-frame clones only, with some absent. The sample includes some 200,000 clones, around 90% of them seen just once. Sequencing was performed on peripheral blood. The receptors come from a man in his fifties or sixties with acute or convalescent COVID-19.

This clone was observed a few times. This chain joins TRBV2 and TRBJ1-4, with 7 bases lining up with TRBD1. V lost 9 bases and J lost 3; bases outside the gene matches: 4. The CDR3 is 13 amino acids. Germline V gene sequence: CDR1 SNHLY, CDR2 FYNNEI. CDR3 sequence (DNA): TGTGCCAGAAAAGGGACAGCTAATGAAAAACTGTTTTTT. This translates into CARKGTANEKLFF.

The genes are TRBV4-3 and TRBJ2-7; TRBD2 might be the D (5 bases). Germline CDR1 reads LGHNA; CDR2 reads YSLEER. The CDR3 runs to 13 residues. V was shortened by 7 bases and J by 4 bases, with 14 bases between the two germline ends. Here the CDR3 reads CASKNGGPYEQYV. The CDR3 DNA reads TGCGCCAGCAAAAACGGAGGTCCGTACGAGCAGTACGTC.

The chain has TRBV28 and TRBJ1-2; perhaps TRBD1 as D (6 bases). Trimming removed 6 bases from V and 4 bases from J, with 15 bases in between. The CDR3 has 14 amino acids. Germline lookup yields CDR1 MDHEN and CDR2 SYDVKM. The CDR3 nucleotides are TGTGCCAGCAGCCCCGACGGGACAACCTATGGCTACACCTTC. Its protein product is CASSPDGTTYGYTF.

CDR3 DNA: TGTGCCAGCAGCTCGAGGACAGCCGGGGAGCTGTTTTTT. Its translation is CASSSRTAGELFF. This sequence joins TRBV7-3 and TRBJ2-2; D possibly corresponds to TRBD1 (6 bases). V was cut by 4 bases and J by 6 bases, with 9 bases left in between. The CDR3 loop spans 13 amino acids. Germline CDR1 SGHTA, CDR2 FQGTGA.

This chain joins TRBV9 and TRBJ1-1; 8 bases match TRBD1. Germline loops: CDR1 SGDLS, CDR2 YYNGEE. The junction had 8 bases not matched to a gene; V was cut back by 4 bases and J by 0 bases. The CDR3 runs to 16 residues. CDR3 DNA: TGTGCCAGCAGCAGAAGGACAGGGAACTTGAACACTGAAGCTTTCTTT. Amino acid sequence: CASSRRTGNLNTEAFF.

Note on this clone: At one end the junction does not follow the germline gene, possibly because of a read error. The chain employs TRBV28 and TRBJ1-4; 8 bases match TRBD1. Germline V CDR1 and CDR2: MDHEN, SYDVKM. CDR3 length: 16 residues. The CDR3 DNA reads TGTGCCAGCAGCCGACAGGGGCCCCGACTCAATGACAAACTGTTTTTT. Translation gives CASSRQGPRLNDKLFF.

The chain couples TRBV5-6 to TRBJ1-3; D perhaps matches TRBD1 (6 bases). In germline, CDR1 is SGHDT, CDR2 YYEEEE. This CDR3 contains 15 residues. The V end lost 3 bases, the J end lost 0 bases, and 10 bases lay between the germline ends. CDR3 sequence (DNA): TGTGCCAGCAGCTGGGGACACCTCTCTGGAAACACCATATATTTT. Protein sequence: CASSWGHLSGNTIYF.

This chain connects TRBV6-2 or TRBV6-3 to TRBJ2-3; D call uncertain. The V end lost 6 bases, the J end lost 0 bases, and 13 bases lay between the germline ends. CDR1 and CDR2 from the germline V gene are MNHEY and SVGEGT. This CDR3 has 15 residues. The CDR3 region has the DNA TGTGCCAGCAGCCCCTTGGGCGTGAGCACAGATACGCAGTATTTT. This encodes CASSPLGVSTDTQYF.

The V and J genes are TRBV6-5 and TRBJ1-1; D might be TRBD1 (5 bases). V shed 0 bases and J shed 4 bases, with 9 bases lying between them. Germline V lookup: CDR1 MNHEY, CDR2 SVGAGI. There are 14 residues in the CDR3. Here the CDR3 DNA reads TGTGCCAGCAGTTACTCATCCGGGGGCACTGAAGCTTTCTTT. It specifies CASSYSSGGTEAFF.

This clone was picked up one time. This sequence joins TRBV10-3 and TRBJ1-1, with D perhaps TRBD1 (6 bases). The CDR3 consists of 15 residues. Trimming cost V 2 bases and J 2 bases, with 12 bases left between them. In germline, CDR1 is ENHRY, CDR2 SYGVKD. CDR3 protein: CAISELQGPNTEAFF. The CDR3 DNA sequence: TGTGCCATCAGTGAGCTACAGGGACCCAACACTGAAGCTTTCTTT.

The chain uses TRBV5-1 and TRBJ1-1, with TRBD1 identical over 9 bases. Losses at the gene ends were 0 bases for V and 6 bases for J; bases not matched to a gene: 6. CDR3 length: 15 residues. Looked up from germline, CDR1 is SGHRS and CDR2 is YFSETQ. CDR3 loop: CASSLGRTGDAEAFF. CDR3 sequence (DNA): TGCGCCAGCAGCTTGGGTCGGACAGGGGACGCTGAAGCTTTCTTT.

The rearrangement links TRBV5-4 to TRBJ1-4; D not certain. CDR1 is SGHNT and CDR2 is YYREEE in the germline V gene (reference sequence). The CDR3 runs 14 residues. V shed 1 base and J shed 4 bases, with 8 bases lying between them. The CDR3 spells CASSLNSDNEKLFF. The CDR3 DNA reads TGTGCCAGCAGCTTGAACAGTGATAATGAAAAACTGTTTTTT.

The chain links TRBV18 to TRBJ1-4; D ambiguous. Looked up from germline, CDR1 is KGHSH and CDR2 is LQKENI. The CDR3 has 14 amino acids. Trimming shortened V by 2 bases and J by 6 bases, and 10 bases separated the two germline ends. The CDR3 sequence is CASSPTDGDEKLFF. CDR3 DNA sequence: TGTGCCAGCTCACCAACGGACGGGGATGAAAAACTGTTTTTT.

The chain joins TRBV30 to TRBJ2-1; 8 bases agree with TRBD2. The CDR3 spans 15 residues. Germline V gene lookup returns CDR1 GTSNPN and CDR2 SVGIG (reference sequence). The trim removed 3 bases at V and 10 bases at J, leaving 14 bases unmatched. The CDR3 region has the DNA TGTGCCTGGAGCCCGGGAAGCGGGGGAAGGTGGGAGCAGTTCTTC. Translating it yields CAWSPGSGGRWEQFF.

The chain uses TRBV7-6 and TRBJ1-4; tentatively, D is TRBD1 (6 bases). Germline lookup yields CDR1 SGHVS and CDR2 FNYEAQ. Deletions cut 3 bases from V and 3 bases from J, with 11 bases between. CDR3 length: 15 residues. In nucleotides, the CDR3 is TGTGCCAGCAGCTTGAGGACAGCCCCTAATGAAAAACTGTTTTTT. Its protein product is CASSLRTAPNEKLFF.

The CDR3 sequence is CASSTTGGYEQYF. CDR3 DNA: TGTGCCAGCAGTACCACCGGGGGGTACGAGCAGTACTTC. V is TRBV12-3 or TRBV12-4 and J is TRBJ2-7; 7 bases match TRBD2. The CDR3 sequence is 13 residues long. J was trimmed by 4 bases and V by 5 bases; bases with no gene match: 5.

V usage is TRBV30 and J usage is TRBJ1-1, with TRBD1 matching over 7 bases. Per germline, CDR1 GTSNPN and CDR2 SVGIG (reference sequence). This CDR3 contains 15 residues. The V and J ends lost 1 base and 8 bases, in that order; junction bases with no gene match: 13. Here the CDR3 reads CAWSARDSVTSEAFF. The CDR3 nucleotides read TGTGCCTGGAGTGCCCGGGACAGCGTTACCAGCGAAGCTTTCTTT.

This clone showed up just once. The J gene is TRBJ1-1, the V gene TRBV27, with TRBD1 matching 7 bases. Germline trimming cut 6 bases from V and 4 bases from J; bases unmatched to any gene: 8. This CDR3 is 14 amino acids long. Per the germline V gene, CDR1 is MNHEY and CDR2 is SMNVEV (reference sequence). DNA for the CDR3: TGTGCCAGCAGGACAGGGAGGAGAGGCACTGAAGCTTTCTTT. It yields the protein CASRTGRRGTEAFF.

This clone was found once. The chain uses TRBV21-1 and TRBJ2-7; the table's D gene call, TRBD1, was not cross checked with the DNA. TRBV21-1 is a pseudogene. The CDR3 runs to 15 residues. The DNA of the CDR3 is TGTGCCAGCCTCCCGGGACAGGTAGTCTCCTACGAGCAGTACGTC. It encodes CASLPGQVVSYEQYV.

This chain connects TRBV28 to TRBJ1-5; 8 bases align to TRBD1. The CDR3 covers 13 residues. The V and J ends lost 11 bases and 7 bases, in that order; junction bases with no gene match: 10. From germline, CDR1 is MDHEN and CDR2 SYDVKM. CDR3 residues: CAGKPQGAQPQHF. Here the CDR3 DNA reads TGTGCCGGGAAGCCGCAGGGGGCACAGCCCCAGCATTTT. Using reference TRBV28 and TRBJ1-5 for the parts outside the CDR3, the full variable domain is DVKVTQSSRYLVKRTGEKVFLECVQDMDHENMFWYRQDPGLGLRLIYFSYDVKMKEKGDIPEGYSVSREKKERFSLILESASTNQTSMYLCAGKPQGAQPQHFGDGTRLSIL.

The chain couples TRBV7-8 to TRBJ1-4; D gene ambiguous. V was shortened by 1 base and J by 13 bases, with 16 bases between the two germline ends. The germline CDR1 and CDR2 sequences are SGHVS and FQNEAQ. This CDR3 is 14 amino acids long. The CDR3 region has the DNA TGTGCCAGCAGCTTAGAGGTCGCCGGACTTCGACTGTTTTTT. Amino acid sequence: CASSLEVAGLRLFF.